This T cell receptor (beta chain) was retrieved from a study of cytomegalovirus exposure and HLA in healthy donors. The CDR3 is made up of 15 amino acids. Germline V gene lookup returns CDR1 SGHDT and CDR2 YYEEEE. V was trimmed by 2 bases and J by 6 bases, leaving 14 bases between them. PCR amplification relied on 60 Vbeta primers (plus 13 Jbeta primers). Data came from immunoSEQ multiplex PCR; TCRdb stores just in-frame clones and leaves some out. In the table there are around 150,000 clones, roughly 85% of which are singletons. Healthy bone marrow donors made up the donors. V usage is TRBV5-6 and J usage is TRBJ2-2; D is unresolved. The sequencing sample was made of PBMCs. This TCR was sampled from a woman between 45 and 60 years old in good health and CMV-seronegative. In DNA form, the CDR3 reads TGTGCCAGCAGCTTCACAGTTAGATTGGCCGGGGAGCTGTTTTTT. Its protein product is CASSFTVRLAGELFF.